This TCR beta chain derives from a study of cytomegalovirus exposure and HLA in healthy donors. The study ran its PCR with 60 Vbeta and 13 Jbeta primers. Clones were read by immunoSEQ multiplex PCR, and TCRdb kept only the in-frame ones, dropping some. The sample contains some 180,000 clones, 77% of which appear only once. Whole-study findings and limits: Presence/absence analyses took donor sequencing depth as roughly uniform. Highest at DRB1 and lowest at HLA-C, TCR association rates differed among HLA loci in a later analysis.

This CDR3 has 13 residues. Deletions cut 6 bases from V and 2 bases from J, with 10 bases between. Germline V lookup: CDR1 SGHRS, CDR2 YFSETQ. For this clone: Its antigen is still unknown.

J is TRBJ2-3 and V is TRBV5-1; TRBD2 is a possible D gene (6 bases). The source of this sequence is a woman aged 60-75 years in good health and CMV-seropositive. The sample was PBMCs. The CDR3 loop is CASTTSLTDTQYF. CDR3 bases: TGCGCCAGCACTACTAGCCTCACAGATACGCAGTATTTT.